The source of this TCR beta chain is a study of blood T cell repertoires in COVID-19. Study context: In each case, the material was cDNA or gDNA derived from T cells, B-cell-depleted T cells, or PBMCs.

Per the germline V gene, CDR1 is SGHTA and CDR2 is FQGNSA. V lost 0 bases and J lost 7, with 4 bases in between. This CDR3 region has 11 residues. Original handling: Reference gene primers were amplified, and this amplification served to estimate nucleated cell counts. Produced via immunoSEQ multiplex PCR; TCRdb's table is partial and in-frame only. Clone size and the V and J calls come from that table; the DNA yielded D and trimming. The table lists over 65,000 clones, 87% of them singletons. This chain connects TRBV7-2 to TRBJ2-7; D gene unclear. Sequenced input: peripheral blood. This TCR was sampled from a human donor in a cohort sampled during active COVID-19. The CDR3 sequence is CASSLAQEQYF. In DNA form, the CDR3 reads TGTGCCAGCAGCTTAGCCCAGGAGCAGTACTTC. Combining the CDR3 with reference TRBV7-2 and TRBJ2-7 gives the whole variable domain GAGVSQSPSNKVTEKGKDVELRCDPISGHTALYWYRQSLGQGLEFLIYFQGNSAPDKSGLPSDRFSAERTGGSVSTLTIQRTQQEDSAVYLCASSLAQEQYFGPGTRLTVT.